These T cell receptor beta chains were read from a single sample in a study of cytomegalovirus exposure and HLA in healthy donors. Using immunoSEQ multiplex PCR, the repertoire was profiled, and TCRdb retains in-frame clones only, with some absent. The sample consists of 75,000 to 95,000 clones, approximately 64% of them appearing once. The sample was PBMCs. The receptors stem from a woman between 50 and 59 years old in good health and CMV-seropositive. Each CDR3 is given with its conserved first and last residue. The D gene is left open where the match is weak. The size entry is marked missing in some rows and otherwise reads once, few, many or a size class.

d_gene	abundance	v_gene	j_gene	CDR3aa	CDR3nt
-	few	TRBV2	TRBJ1-5	CASSAHPSSNQPQHF	TGTGCCAGCAGTGCACACCCAAGTAGCAATCAGCCCCAGCATTTT
-	many	TRBV5-4	TRBJ2-1	CASSSEGGGKNEQFF	TGTGCCAGCAGCTCGGAGGGGGGGGGCAAAAATGAGCAGTTCTTC
-	-	TRBV11-2	TRBJ2-7	CASSLVSREQYF	TGTGCCAGCAGCTTAGTATCCCGCGAGCAGTACTTC
TRBD2	-	TRBV5-1	TRBJ2-2	CASRREANTGELFF	TGCGCCAGCAGACGGGAGGCGAACACCGGGGAGCTGTTTTTT
TRBD1	-	TRBV6-6	TRBJ1-1	CASRRSTGGRTSEAFF	TGTGCCAGCAGGCGGTCGACAGGGGGGAGAACATCTGAAGCTTTCTTT
-	-	TRBV28	TRBJ1-1	CASRLQAAGAGTEAFF	TGTGCCAGCAGACTACAAGCTGCGGGGGCTGGCACTGAAGCTTTCTTT
TRBD1	-	TRBV19	TRBJ1-2	CASTSPGTGIYGYTF	TGTGCCAGTACCAGTCCCGGGACAGGAATCTATGGCTACACCTTC
TRBD1	-	TRBV6-6	TRBJ1-3	CASSRGGGGNTIYF	TGTGCCAGCAGTCGAGGGGGCGGTGGAAACACCATATATTTT
-	-	TRBV15	TRBJ1-6	CATQQGTSRTHNSPLHF	TGTGCCACTCAGCAGGGGACATCGAGAACCCATAATTCACCCCTCCACTTT
TRBD1	-	TRBV5-1	TRBJ1-2	CASSLGDREIRYGYTF	TGCGCCAGCAGCTTGGGGGACAGGGAAATTCGCTATGGCTACACCTTC
TRBD1	-	TRBV6-5	TRBJ1-2	CASSSGQGVDGYTF	TGTGCCAGCAGTTCTGGACAGGGTGTAGATGGCTACACCTTC
TRBD2	-	TRBV7-2	TRBJ2-1	CASSGTNYNEQFF	TGTGCCAGCTCCGGGACTAATTACAATGAGCAGTTCTTC
-	few	TRBV7-9	TRBJ2-3	CSSSLSVTDTQYF	TGTTCCAGCAGCTTATCTGTCACAGATACGCAGTATTTT
-	-	TRBV7-8	TRBJ1-5	CASSLGPREPQHF	TGTGCCAGCAGCTTAGGTCCCAGGGAGCCCCAGCATTTT
TRBD1	-	TRBV7-9	TRBJ2-2	CANRPGTENTGELFF	TGTGCCAACCGCCCCGGGACAGAAAACACCGGGGAGCTGTTTTTT
-	few	TRBV4-3	TRBJ1-5	CASSQDGGWPQHF	TGCGCCAGCAGCCAAGATGGAGGTTGGCCCCAGCATTTT
TRBD1	-	TRBV2	TRBJ1-6	CASSVTGDGSSYNSPLHF	TGTGCCAGCAGCGTTACAGGGGACGGAAGCTCCTATAATTCACCCCTCCACTTT
TRBD1	few	TRBV6-5	TRBJ1-3	CASSPGTGAGNTIYF	TGTGCCAGCAGTCCCGGGACAGGGGCTGGAAACACCATATATTTT
-	-	TRBV27	TRBJ1-5	CASSLTNSNQPQHF	TGTGCCAGCAGTTTAACAAATAGCAATCAGCCCCAGCATTTT
-	-	TRBV29-1	TRBJ1-5	CSVEKSGSSQPQHF	TGCAGCGTTGAGAAGTCAGGGTCTAGTCAGCCCCAGCATTTT
TRBD2	few	TRBV14	TRBJ2-3	CASSHDSGGYTDTQYF	TGTGCCAGCAGCCACGATAGCGGGGGTTACACAGATACGCAGTATTTT
-	-	TRBV15	TRBJ2-1	CATSTWDIYNEQFF	TGTGCCACCAGCACCTGGGACATCTACAATGAGCAGTTCTTC
TRBD1	-	TRBV19	TRBJ2-1	CASSMDRSYNEQFF	TGTGCCAGTAGTATGGACAGGTCCTACAATGAGCAGTTCTTC
-	-	TRBV5-8	TRBJ1-4	CASSLVAVGYSNEKLFF	TGTGCCAGCAGCTTGGTCGCGGTCGGTTACTCTAATGAAAAACTGTTTTTT
TRBD1	-	TRBV4-3	TRBJ1-2	CASSRDRGDRGGYTF	TGCGCCAGCAGCCGAGACAGGGGCGATAGGGGTGGCTACACCTTC
TRBD1	few	TRBV19	TRBJ1-1	CASSIRQGARNNKNTEAFF	TGTGCCAGTAGTATAAGACAGGGGGCGCGGAACAATAAAAACACTGAAGCTTTCTTT
-	-	TRBV5-6	TRBJ2-7	CASSLISPSSYEQYF	TGTGCCAGCAGCTTAATTAGCCCAAGCTCCTACGAGCAGTACTTC
TRBD1	-	TRBV6-1	TRBJ2-3	CASTEGQPTDTQYF	TGTGCCAGTACCGAGGGACAGCCGACAGATACGCAGTATTTT
TRBD1	few	TRBV27	TRBJ2-7	CASSLETGNYEQYF	TGTGCCAGCAGTTTGGAGACAGGGAACTACGAGCAGTACTTC
-	few	TRBV7-6	TRBJ1-3	CASSPNGNTIYF	TGTGCCAGCAGCCCTAATGGAAACACCATATATTTT
TRBD1	-	TRBV13	TRBJ2-7	CASSFSLGTGGHEQYF	TGTGCCAGCAGCTTCAGCCTAGGGACAGGGGGCCATGAGCAGTACTTC
-	-	TRBV12-5	TRBJ1-2	CASGLSTGPTLTF	TGTGCTAGTGGTTTATCCACAGGGCCTACTCTCACCTTC
TRBD2	-	TRBV29-1	TRBJ2-3	CSVPGASGGATDTQYF	TGCAGCGTCCCAGGGGCTAGCGGGGGGGCAACAGATACGCAGTATTTT
-	-	TRBV6-1	TRBJ1-1	CATSRGSYMNTEAFF	TGTGCCACCTCAAGGGGCAGCTATATGAACACTGAAGCTTTCTTT
-	once	TRBV6-5	TRBJ2-7	CASSQQGGGHEQYF	TGTGCCAGCAGTCAACAGGGGGGGGGCCACGAGCAGTACTTC
-	few	TRBV29-1	TRBJ2-7	CSVDTGRDYEQYF	TGCAGCGTTGATACTGGCAGGGATTACGAGCAGTACTTC
-	few	TRBV28	TRBJ1-1	CASSAMEVLGAKTEAFF	TGTGCCAGCAGCGCAATGGAGGTATTGGGGGCGAAGACTGAAGCTTTCTTT